Each of the 9 T cell receptor beta chains below was sequenced from the same sample in a study of blood T cell repertoires in COVID-19. This table comes from immunoSEQ multiplex PCR, and its TCRdb copy is limited to in-frame clones, with some not included. The table has about 350,000 clones, 88% seen once; the top ten hold approximately 0.97%. Sequencing was performed on PBMCs or T cells enriched from blood (not recorded which). Receptors were obtained from a woman between 25 and 40 years old who had been exposed to COVID-19.

The CDR3 DNA reads as TGCGCCAGCAGCTCGGGGACTAGCAGCGACGAGCAGTACTTC. This sequence encodes CASSSGTSSDEQYF. J is TRBJ2-7 and V is TRBV5-1, with 9 bases identical to TRBD2. This CDR3 region has 14 residues. The germline CDR1 and CDR2 sequences are SGHRS and YFSETQ. The ends lost 3 bases at V and 5 bases at J; junction bases unmatched: 6.

The count of this clone is one. This sequence joins TRBV6-5 and TRBJ1-1; TRBD1 is a possible D gene (6 bases). V lost 8 bases and J lost 0, with 10 bases in between. Germline values: CDR1 MNHEY, CDR2 SVGAGI. This CDR3 is built from 13 residues. This CDR3 is CASGQFMNTEAFF. In DNA, the CDR3 is TGTGCCAGCGGACAGTTCATGAACACTGAAGCTTTCTTT.

The V gene is TRBV4-1, the J gene TRBJ1-5; a possible D gene is TRBD1 (5 bases). Trimming pared 4 bases from V and 1 base from J, leaving 14 bases between. CDR1 MGHRA and CDR2 YSYEKL come from the germline V gene. CDR3 length equals 16 residues. DNA for the CDR3: TGCGCCAGCAGCCCAGACCTGGGGGGGAGCAATCAGCCCCAGCATTTT. Protein sequence: CASSPDLGGSNQPQHF.

V usage is TRBV9 and J usage is TRBJ2-2, with D perhaps matching TRBD2 (7 bases). Germline V gene lookup returns CDR1 SGDLS and CDR2 YYNGEE. Deletions cut 4 bases from V and 3 bases from J, with 16 bases between. This CDR3 has 16 residues. The CDR3 protein is CASSPGGRGYTGELFF. CDR3 nucleotide sequence: TGTGCCAGCAGCCCCGGGGGGCGGGGATACACCGGGGAGCTGTTTTTT.

As DNA, the CDR3 is TGCGCCAGCAGTGGTGGCGGAGAGACCCAGTACTTC. This gives the protein CASSGGGETQYF. V usage is TRBV10-2 and J usage is TRBJ2-5, with unresolved D. This CDR3 has 12 amino acids. The germline gives CDR1 WSHSY, CDR2 SAAADI. Trimming removed 4 bases from V and 4 bases from J, with 7 bases in between.

The chain links TRBV7-9 to TRBJ1-2; unclear D gene. CDR3 size: 18 residues. Germline CDR1 reads SEHNR; CDR2 reads FQNEAQ (reference sequence). Trimming took off 2 bases at V and 3 bases at J, with 22 bases between the two ends. CDR3 DNA: TGTGCCAGCAGCTTACCCCCCCATCACCCCGAGTATGACTATGGCTACACCTTC. Its protein is CASSLPPHHPEYDYGYTF.

The J gene is TRBJ2-1, the V gene TRBV7-8; 10 bases agree with TRBD2. Trimming cost V 3 bases and J 0 bases; bases outside gene matches: 2. This CDR3 is built from 16 residues. The germline V gene has CDR1 SGHVS and CDR2 FQNEAQ. CDR3 residues: CASSFGLAVSYNEQFF. For the CDR3, the DNA is TGTGCCAGCAGCTTCGGACTAGCGGTCTCCTACAATGAGCAGTTCTTC.

The gene calls are TRBV19 and TRBJ1-1; no definite D call. This CDR3 comprises 14 residues. Germline values: CDR1 LNHDA, CDR2 SQIVND (reference sequence). Trimming left V 4 bases short and J 1 base short, with 10 bases between. DNA for the CDR3: TGTGCCAGTAGTAAGAGACAAGGGAACACTGAAGCTTTCTTT. Translating it yields CASSKRQGNTEAFF.

This clone has just a few counts. This rearrangement joins TRBV7-2 to TRBJ2-5; 7 bases line up with TRBD2. The germline gives CDR1 SGHTA, CDR2 FQGNSA. The CDR3 is made up of 16 amino acids. With 5 bases clipped from V and 4 bases from J, the junction kept 13 bases outside the gene matches. The CDR3 DNA follows: TGTGCCAGCAGCACGGTTAGCGGGCCCGGGGGAGAGACCCAGTACTTC. It translates to CASSTVSGPGGETQYF.